A selection of T cell receptor beta chains follows, all from one sample in a study of T cells after posttransplantation cyclophosphamide. Data came from immunoSEQ multiplex PCR; TCRdb stores just in-frame clones and leaves some out. The table lists around 17,000 clones, around 84% of them singletons. Sequencing used PBMCs, obtained after allogeneic stem cell transplant with calcineurin inhibitor and methotrexate. These receptors were collected from a female patient between 18 and 35 years old who received an allogeneic stem cell transplant from an unrelated donor, was CMV-positive, and had acute and chronic GVHD. Some T cells may have come from the graft donor. The CDR3 runs from the conserved cysteine through the conserved F or W. The D gene is left open where the match is weak. A row's size may be missing; if present it is once, few, many or a size class.

TRBV2	.	TRBD2	TRBJ2-5	TGTGCCAGCAGGGTACTAGCGATACAAGAGACCCAGTACTTC	CASRVLAIQETQYF
TRBV2	.	.	TRBJ2-7	TGTGCCAGCATGAGTAGCTCCTACGAGCAGTACTTC	CASMSSSYEQYF
TRBV2	.	TRBD2	TRBJ2-1	TGTGCCAGCAGTGACCCCAGCGGGAGATATAACAATGAGCAGTTCTTC	CASSDPSGRYNNEQFF
TRBV7-8	.	.	TRBJ2-2	TGTGCCAGCAGCCCCACTTGGCGGAGGAACACCGGGGAGCTGTTTTTT	CASSPTWRRNTGELFF
TRBV30	.	TRBD2	TRBJ2-5	TGTGCCTGGAGTGTACGTGGACTAGCGGGAGGGGTATCGGAGACCCAGTACTTC	CAWSVRGLAGGVSETQYF
TRBV29-1	.	.	TRBJ2-5	TGCAGCGTTGTACGCGGAGAAGAGACCCAGTACTTC	CSVVRGEETQYF
TRBV30	.	TRBD1	TRBJ2-7	TGTGCCTGGAGTCCCGGGACAGGGGGCTACGAGCAGTACTTC	CAWSPGTGGYEQYF
TRBV28	.	.	TRBJ1-3	TGTGCCAGCAGTCGGCAGGGATTCGCCGGAAACACCATATATTTT	CASSRQGFAGNTIYF
TRBV7-4	.	TRBD2	TRBJ2-3	TGTGCCAGCAGCCCCCCCGACGGGAGGGCCGGGGATACGCAGTATTTT	CASSPPDGRAGDTQYF
TRBV11-2	.	.	TRBJ2-6	TGTGCCAGCAGCTTAGGCTACTCTGGGGCCAACGTCCTGACTTTC	CASSLGYSGANVLTF
TRBV5-1	.	.	TRBJ2-1	TGCGCCAGCAGCTTGGAGGGCAGCACAGGGAGTAATGAGCAGTTCTTC	CASSLEGSTGSNEQFF
TRBV16	.	.	TRBJ1-2	TGTGCCAGCAGCCACTCTAACGGCTACACCTTC	CASSHSNGYTF
TRBV14	once	TRBD1	TRBJ2-7	TGTGCCAGCAGCGTTACAGGGGGCGAGCAGTACTTC	CASSVTGGEQYF
TRBV2	.	TRBD2	TRBJ2-3	TGTGCCAGCAAGGGAGCGGGGGGCAGAGATACGCAGTATTTT	CASKGAGGRDTQYF
TRBV28	.	TRBD1	TRBJ1-3	TGTGCCAGCAGACCGGACAGGGGGCTTGGAAACACCATATATTTT	CASRPDRGLGNTIYF
TRBV4-1	once	.	TRBJ2-7	TGCGCCAGCAGCCAAGTGGCCGAGAACGGGGGTTACGAGCAGTACTTC	CASSQVAENGGYEQYF
TRBV28	.	.	TRBJ1-2	TGTGCCAGCAGTCAACAGGGAACCTATGGCTACACCTTC	CASSQQGTYGYTF
TRBV2	.	.	TRBJ2-2	TGTGCCAGCAGTGAAGCTAGCGGAAACACCGGGGAGCTGTTTTTT	CASSEASGNTGELFF
TRBV19	.	TRBD2	TRBJ2-2	TGTGCCAGTACTGGGGGGGATCGGAGGACCGGGGAGCTGTTTTTT	CASTGGDRRTGELFF
TRBV5-4	.	TRBD2	TRBJ2-7	TGTGCCAGCAGCTTTCCTCTAGCGGGAGTGGAGTACTTC	CASSFPLAGVEYF
TRBV4-1	.	TRBD2	TRBJ2-1	TGCGCCAGCAGCTATCCGGGACTAGCAATCAATGAGCAGTTCTTC	CASSYPGLAINEQFF
TRBV4-1	.	.	TRBJ2-1	TGCGCCAGCAGCCATGAGTACAATGAGCAGTTCTTC	CASSHEYNEQFF
TRBV5-1	.	.	TRBJ2-3	TGCGCCAGCAGCTTGGGCCGGAGCACAGATACGCAGTATTTT	CASSLGRSTDTQYF
TRBV4-2	once	TRBD2	TRBJ2-7	TGTGCCAGCAGCCATGGGACTAGCGGGTCCTACGAGCAGTACTTC	CASSHGTSGSYEQYF
TRBV30	.	TRBD1	TRBJ1-5	TGTGCCTGGAGTGCGACAGGGACAGTCAATCAGCCCCAGCATTTT	CAWSATGTVNQPQHF
TRBV7-2	few	.	TRBJ2-3	TGTGCCAGCAGCTTAGCGGGGGCGTCCACTAGCACAGATACGCAGTATTTT	CASSLAGASTSTDTQYF
TRBV25-1	.	.	TRBJ1-3	TGTGCCAGCAGTGAAGCGGGGGCCCGAAACACCATATATTTT	CASSEAGARNTIYF
TRBV9	.	.	TRBJ2-5	TGTGCCAGCAGCCCAGGACTGAAAGAGACCCAGTACTTC	CASSPGLKETQYF
TRBV5-1	.	TRBD2	TRBJ2-2	TGCGCCAGCAGCTTGTTAGCGGGTGATACCTCGGAGCTGTTTTTT	CASSLLAGDTSELFF
TRBV5-1	.	.	TRBJ2-5	TGCGCCAGCAGCTTGGAGTCCAGGGGCCAAGAGACCCAGTACTTC	CASSLESRGQETQYF
TRBV19	few	.	TRBJ1-1	TGTGCCAGTAGCGAACGGACTCTCAGGGCTTTCTTT	CASSERTLRAFF
TRBV6-1	.	TRBD2	TRBJ2-5	TGTGCCAGCAGTGCGGCACTAGCGGCACAAGAGACCCAGTACTTC	CASSAALAAQETQYF
TRBV5-4	.	TRBD1	TRBJ1-2	TGTGCCAGCAGCGCGGAGGGGGCGCGTAACTATGGCTACACCTTC	CASSAEGARNYGYTF
TRBV30	.	.	TRBJ2-7	TGTGCCTGGCGGGAGCTGGGGTCCTACGAGCAGTACTTC	CAWRELGSYEQYF
TRBV7-6	.	TRBD1	TRBJ1-3	TGTGCCAGCAGCTTAGCTCCGGACAGGGGGGCAAACACCATATATTTT	CASSLAPDRGANTIYF
TRBV7-6	.	TRBD2	TRBJ2-3	TGTGCCAGCAGCTTAGGGGCCGGGACTAACACAGATACGCAGTATTTT	CASSLGAGTNTDTQYF
TRBV10-2	.	TRBD2	TRBJ2-1	TGCGCCAGCAGTGTCCCGGGACTAGCGGGCAATGAGCAGTTCTTC	CASSVPGLAGNEQFF
TRBV27	.	.	TRBJ2-5	TGTGCCAGCAGTTTTGAGCCCCCGACAGGCCGGCTCCCACAAGAGACCCAGTACTTC	CASSFEPPTGRLPQETQYF
TRBV4-1	.	.	TRBJ2-7	TGCGCCAGCAGCCAAGTTAAAGGGGAATACGAGCAGTACTTC	CASSQVKGEYEQYF
TRBV7-9	few	.	TRBJ2-7	TGTGCCAGCAGCTACGGGGGCTACGAGCAGTACTTC	CASSYGGYEQYF
TRBV4-1	.	TRBD1	TRBJ1-1	TGCGCCAGCAGCCAAGAGGGGGACAGGGGGCCCCGAGCTTTCTTT	CASSQEGDRGPRAFF
TRBV7-2	.	.	TRBJ2-7	TGTGCCAGCAGCTTAGACAGCTCCTACGAGCAGTACTTC	CASSLDSSYEQYF
TRBV5-1	.	.	TRBJ2-1	TGCGCCAGCAGAAAGGGACTCCTGCTCAGCTCCTACAATGAGCAGTTCTTC	CASRKGLLLSSYNEQFF
TRBV4-1	.	TRBD2	TRBJ2-3	TGCGCCAGCAGTCTAGGACTAGCTGCAGATACGCAGTATTTT	CASSLGLAADTQYF
TRBV7-7	large	TRBD2	TRBJ2-7	TGTGCCAGCAGTCTAGCGGGAGGCATGGACGAGCAGTACTTC	CASSLAGGMDEQYF
TRBV6-1	.	.	TRBJ2-1	TGTGCCAGCAGTGAAGAATACAGCTCCTACAATGAGCAGTTCTTC	CASSEEYSSYNEQFF
TRBV6-1	.	.	TRBJ2-6	TGTGCCAGCAGTCCGGCTGGGGCCAACGTCCTGACTTTC	CASSPAGANVLTF
TRBV10-1	.	.	TRBJ2-7	TGCGCCAGCAGTGAGTCTCTGGAGGAGCAGTACTTC	CASSESLEEQYF
TRBV7-9	few	.	TRBJ1-1	TGTGCCAGCAGCCTACAGGGACGAGGGAACACTGAAGCTTTCTTT	CASSLQGRGNTEAFF
TRBV10-2	.	TRBD1	TRBJ1-2	TGCGCCAGCAGCCTCCAGGGGGATTTTGGCTACACCTTC	CASSLQGDFGYTF
TRBV28	.	TRBD1	TRBJ1-1	TGTGCCAGCAGTTTATGGGGACAGGGGTACGGGCGCACTGAAGCTTTCTTT	CASSLWGQGYGRTEAFF
TRBV29-1	.	.	TRBJ2-5	TGCAGCGGTCGGGGGTACCAAGAGACCCAGTACTTC	CSGRGYQETQYF